This T cell receptor (beta chain) was documented in a study of blood T cell repertoires in COVID-19. Study as a whole: COVID-19 samples from acute and convalescent phases originated in the United States, Italy and Spain.

With 10 bases removed from V and 1 base from J, the gap between germline ends came to 10 bases. The V gene's germline CDR1 is MNHEY and CDR2 SMNVEV (reference sequence). The CDR3 extends over 12 amino acids. Using immunoSEQ multiplex PCR, the repertoire was profiled, and TCRdb retains in-frame clones only, with some absent. The repertoire holds some 66,000 clones, with around 87% as singletons. This clone has a handful of counts. This chain links TRBV27 with TRBJ1-1, with D uncertain. This clonotype was sampled from a woman aged 55-69 years with acute or convalescent COVID-19. Specimen: peripheral blood. CDR3 DNA sequence: TGTGCCACTACGGGGAGGAACACTGAAGCTTTCTTT. This encodes CATTGRNTEAFF.